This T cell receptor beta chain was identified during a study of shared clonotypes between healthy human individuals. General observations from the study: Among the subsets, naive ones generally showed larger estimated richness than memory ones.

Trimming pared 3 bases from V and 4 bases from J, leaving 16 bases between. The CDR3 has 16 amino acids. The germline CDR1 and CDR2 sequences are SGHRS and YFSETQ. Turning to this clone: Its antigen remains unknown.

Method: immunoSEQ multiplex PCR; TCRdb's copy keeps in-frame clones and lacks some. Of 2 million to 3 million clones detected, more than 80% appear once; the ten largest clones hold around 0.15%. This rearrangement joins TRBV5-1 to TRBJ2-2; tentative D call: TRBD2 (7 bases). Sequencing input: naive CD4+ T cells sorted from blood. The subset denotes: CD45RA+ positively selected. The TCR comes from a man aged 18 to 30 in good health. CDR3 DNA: TGCGCCAGCAGCTCAACCCTAGGGGGGGGCACCGGGGAGCTGTTTTTT. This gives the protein CASSSTLGGGTGELFF.